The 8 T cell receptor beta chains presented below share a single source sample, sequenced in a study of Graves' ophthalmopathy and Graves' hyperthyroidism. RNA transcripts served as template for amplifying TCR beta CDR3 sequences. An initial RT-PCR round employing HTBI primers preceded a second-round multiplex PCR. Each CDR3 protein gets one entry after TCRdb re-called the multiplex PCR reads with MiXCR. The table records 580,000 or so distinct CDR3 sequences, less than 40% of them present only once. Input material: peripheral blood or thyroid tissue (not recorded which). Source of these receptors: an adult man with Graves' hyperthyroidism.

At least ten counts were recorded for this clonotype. Here the CDR3 reads CAISETGGLYGYTF. DNA of the CDR3: TGTGCCATCAGTGAAACAGGGGGCCTATACGGCTACACCTTC. The V gene is TRBV10-3, the J gene TRBJ1-2; 9 bases are a match to TRBD1. CDR1 is ENHRY, CDR2 SYGVKD, per germline. This CDR3 has 14 amino acids. V gave up 3 bases and J gave up 8 bases; unmatched junction bases: 7.

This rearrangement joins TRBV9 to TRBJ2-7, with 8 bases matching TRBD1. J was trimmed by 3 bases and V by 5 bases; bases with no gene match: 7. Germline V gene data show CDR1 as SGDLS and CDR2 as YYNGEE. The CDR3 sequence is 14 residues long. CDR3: CASRDLGTGYEQYF. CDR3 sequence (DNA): TGTGCCAGCAGAGATCTGGGGACAGGCTACGAGCAGTACTTC.

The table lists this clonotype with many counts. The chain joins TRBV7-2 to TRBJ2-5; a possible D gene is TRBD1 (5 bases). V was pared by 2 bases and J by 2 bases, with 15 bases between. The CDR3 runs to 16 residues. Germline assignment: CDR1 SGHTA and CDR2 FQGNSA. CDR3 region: CASSLYPDISQETQYF. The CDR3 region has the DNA TGTGCCAGCAGCTTATATCCGGACATCTCACAAGAGACCCAGTACTTC.

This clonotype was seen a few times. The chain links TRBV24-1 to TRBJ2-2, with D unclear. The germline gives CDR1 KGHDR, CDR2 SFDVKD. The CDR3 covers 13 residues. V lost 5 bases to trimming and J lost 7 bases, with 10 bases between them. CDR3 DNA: TGTGCCACCAGTGGGGGAATCAGCGGGGAGCTGTTTTTT. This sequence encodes CATSGGISGELFF.

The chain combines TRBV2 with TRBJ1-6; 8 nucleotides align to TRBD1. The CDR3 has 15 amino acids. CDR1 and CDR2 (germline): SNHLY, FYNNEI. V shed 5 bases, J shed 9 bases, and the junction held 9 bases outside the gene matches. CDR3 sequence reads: CASSLQGGIGSPLHF. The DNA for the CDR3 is TGTGCCAGCAGTTTACAGGGGGGCATTGGTTCACCCCTCCACTTT.

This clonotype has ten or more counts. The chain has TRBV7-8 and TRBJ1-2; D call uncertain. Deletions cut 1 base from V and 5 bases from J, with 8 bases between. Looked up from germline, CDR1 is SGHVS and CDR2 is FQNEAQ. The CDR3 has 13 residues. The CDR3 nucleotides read TGTGCCAGCAGCTTAGGTTCCGCTTATGGCTACACCTTC. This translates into CASSLGSAYGYTF.

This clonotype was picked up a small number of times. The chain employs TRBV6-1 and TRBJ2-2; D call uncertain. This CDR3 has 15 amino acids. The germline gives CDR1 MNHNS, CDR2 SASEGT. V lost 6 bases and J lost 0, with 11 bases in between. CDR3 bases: TGTGCCAGCAGGGTCTTAGAATCGAACACCGGGGAGCTGTTTTTT. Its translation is CASRVLESNTGELFF.

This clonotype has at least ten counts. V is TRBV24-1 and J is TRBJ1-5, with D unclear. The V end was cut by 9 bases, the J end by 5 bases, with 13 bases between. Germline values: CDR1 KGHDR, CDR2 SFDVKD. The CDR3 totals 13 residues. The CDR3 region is CATQGYSDQPQHF. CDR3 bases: TGTGCCACCCAAGGGTATTCGGATCAGCCCCAGCATTTT.